These 28 T cell receptor beta chains originate from one sample sequenced in a study of T cell repertoires in cytomegalovirus infection (dated by TCRdb to between 2018 and 2021). Sequenced using an Illumina HiSeq 1500. The public reads were quality trimmed at Q25 with fastp and then assembled into clones with MiXCR by TCRdb, keeping productive beta chains. Rows matching on CDR3 protein sequence are summarized as one entry with the most common DNA and genes. The sample has around 260,000 distinct CDR3 sequences on record, around 8.7% of them singletons. Approximately 15% of the sample is in the top ten clones. The sample consisted of PBMCs. The receptors originated from a human donor in good health (CMV status not recorded). Some clones in this sample may be carry-over from other donors' samples.

The chain joins TRBV5-7 to TRBJ2-6; possible D gene TRBD1, 6 bases. TRBV5-7 is noted as an ORF with a role that remains uncertain. V lost 0 bases and J 3 bases, leaving 25 bases between the germline ends. The CDR3 consists of 21 residues. CDR3 protein: CASSLALEKEQGKFGANVLTF. The CDR3 DNA sequence: TGTGCCAGCAGCTTGGCACTGGAAAAAGAGCAGGGGAAGTTTGGGGCCAACGTCCTGACTTTC.

The table lists this clonotype with many counts. This chain joins TRBV7-2 and TRBJ2-5, with D possibly being TRBD2 (6 bases). The CDR3 extends over 15 amino acids. Germline V gives CDR1 SGHTA, CDR2 FQGNSA. V was pared by 2 bases and J by 3 bases, with 13 bases between. The DNA of the CDR3 is TGTGCCAGCAGCTTATGGGGCGGGACGGAAGAGACCCAGTACTTC. Amino acids: CASSLWGGTEETQYF.

This clonotype was counted ten times or more. V usage is TRBV4-2 and J usage is TRBJ2-2; either TRBD1 or TRBD2 may supply D (5 bases each). Per germline, CDR1 LGHNA and CDR2 YNFKEQ. This CDR3 contains 15 residues. V shed 0 bases and J shed 1 base, with 6 bases lying between them. The CDR3 nucleotides read TGTGCCAGCAGCCAAGAGAGGGGGAACACCGGGGAGCTGTTTTTT. Translated: CASSQERGNTGELFF.

This sequence joins TRBV20-1 and TRBJ1-5; D may be TRBD1 (6 bases). The ends were cut back, 4 bases at V and 6 bases at J, with 16 bases in the middle. Germline V gives CDR1 DFQATT, CDR2 SNEGSKA (reference sequence). The CDR3 has 14 amino acids. The CDR3 bases are TGCAGTGCTATACTTACAACAGGGTCTCAGCCCCAGCATTTT. Translating it yields CSAILTTGSQPQHF.

There are many counts of this clonotype. The chain uses TRBV6-2 or TRBV6-3 and TRBJ2-7; TRBD1 aligns across 8 bases. Germline loops: CDR1 MNHEY, CDR2 SVGEGT. V was pared by 3 bases and J by 3 bases, with 7 bases of the junction left unmatched. This CDR3 has 15 residues. The chain's CDR3 is CASSYVGQGGYEQYF. As DNA, the CDR3 is TGTGCCAGCAGTTATGTCGGACAGGGAGGCTACGAGCAGTACTTC.

Many counts were recorded for this clonotype. The chain combines TRBV4-2 with TRBJ1-3, with 9 nucleotides matching TRBD1. CDR1 and CDR2 from the germline V gene are LGHNA and YNFKEQ. V shed 0 bases, J shed 4 bases, and the junction held 7 bases outside the gene matches. This CDR3 region has 17 residues. The CDR3 DNA follows: TGTGCCAGCAGCCAAGAAACGAACAGGGGGCCGGGAAACACCATATATTTT. Protein product: CASSQETNRGPGNTIYF.

This chain links TRBV6-1 with TRBJ2-2, with a weak D call TRBD2 (6 bases). Germline CDR1 reads MNHNS; CDR2 reads SASEGT. Trimming pared 8 bases from V and 0 bases from J, leaving 16 bases between. CDR3 length equals 16 residues. The CDR3 bases are TGTGCCAGCTGGAGGGGAGAAGGAACGAACACCGGGGAGCTGTTTTTT. Encoded protein: CASWRGEGTNTGELFF.

This clonotype occurred a few times. J is TRBJ2-3 and V is TRBV7-8; a weak D match, TRBD1 (6 bases). The V end lost 5 bases, the J end lost 1 base, and 13 bases lay between the germline ends. CDR3 length: 15 residues. Germline V gene data show CDR1 as SGHVS and CDR2 as FQNEAQ. The CDR3, as DNA: TGTGCCAGCAGCGCACAGGGTCTTGGCACAGATACGCAGTATTTT. Its translation is CASSAQGLGTDTQYF.

The rearrangement uses TRBV12-5 and TRBJ2-2; 7 bases agree with TRBD1. CDR3 size: 17 residues. Germline V gene data show CDR1 as LGHNT and CDR2 as FRNRAP. The V gene end was trimmed by 2 bases and the J gene end by 0 bases; junction bases not matched to a gene: 6. The CDR3 spells CASGLRQGEPNTGELFF. In DNA, the CDR3 is TGTGCTAGTGGTTTGAGGCAGGGGGAGCCGAACACCGGGGAGCTGTTTTTT. Drawing the rest from reference TRBV12-5 and TRBJ2-2, the complete variable domain is DARVTQTPRHKVTEMGQEVTMRCQPILGHNTVFWYRQTMMQGLELLAYFRNRAPLDDSGMPKDRFSAEMPDATLATLKIQPSEPRDSAVYFCASGLRQGEPNTGELFFGEGSRLTVL.

This clonotype appeared many times. The chain combines TRBV7-8 with TRBJ1-6; D remains unclear. Trimming took off 1 base at V and 5 bases at J, with 12 bases between the two ends. Germline V CDR1 and CDR2: SGHVS, FQNEAQ. The CDR3 length is 16 residues. CDR3 region: CASSLEWGKNNSPLHF. CDR3 nucleotides: TGTGCCAGCAGCTTAGAATGGGGAAAGAATAATTCACCCCTCCACTTT.

This clonotype has just a few counts. The chain combines TRBV20-1 with TRBJ2-3, with 9 nucleotides matching TRBD2. Germline V gives CDR1 DFQATT, CDR2 SNEGSKA (reference sequence). The CDR3 has 14 amino acids. The CDR3 here is CRSQRGLASDTQYF. DNA of the CDR3: TGCAGATCCCAACGGGGACTAGCATCCGATACGCAGTATTTT.

This clonotype has just a few counts. The chain combines TRBV20-1 with TRBJ1-6; no clear D. Trimming cost V 0 bases and J 6 bases, with 12 bases left between them. The CDR3 loop spans 15 amino acids. CDR1 and CDR2 (germline): DFQATT, SNEGSKA (reference sequence). The CDR3 DNA sequence: TGCAGTGCTAGAGATAAGGGAGGGTTTAATTCACCCCTCCACTTT. Encoded protein: CSARDKGGFNSPLHF.

Concerning this clonotype itself: This may come from a read error, since a much larger clone is one base off. J is TRBJ1-1 and V is TRBV12-3 or TRBV12-4; weak D call: TRBD1 (5 bases). The CDR3 sequence is 14 residues long. The DNA of the CDR3 is TGTGCCAGCAGCCGACGGGGCACAAACACTGAAGCTTCCTTT. Translated, it gives CASSRRGTNTEASF.

Here the CDR3 DNA reads TGCAGTGCTATTCTAGCGGGAGGGCCATATCGCGAGCAGTACTTC. Protein: CSAILAGGPYREQYF. The rearrangement links TRBV20-1 to TRBJ2-7; 12 bases are shared with TRBD2. The germline CDR1 and CDR2 sequences are DFQATT and SNEGSKA (reference sequence). The CDR3 has 15 amino acids. V lost 4 bases and J lost 6; bases outside the gene matches: 10.

This clonotype was counted between two and nine times. This rearrangement joins TRBV20-1 to TRBJ1-1; D remains unclear. Germline V CDR1 and CDR2: DFQATT, SNEGSKA (reference sequence). The CDR3 has 11 residues. Trimming took off 5 bases at V and 5 bases at J, with 9 bases between the two ends. Here the CDR3 DNA reads TGCAGTGCTCAGAGGGATACTGAAGCTTTCTTT. Protein product: CSAQRDTEAFF.

This chain joins TRBV6-2 or TRBV6-3 and TRBJ2-5; TRBD2 is a possible D gene (6 bases). CDR1 MNHEY and CDR2 SVGEGT come from the germline V gene. CDR3 length: 14 amino acids. Trimming took off 1 base at V and 5 bases at J, with 11 bases between the two ends. In DNA form, the CDR3 reads TGTGCCAGCAGTTACTACGGGGCGGGGGAGACCCAGTACTTC. Its translation: CASSYYGAGETQYF.

In this sample, this clonotype turned up many times. This rearrangement joins TRBV7-2 to TRBJ2-3; 9 nucleotides line up with TRBD2. Germline V gives CDR1 SGHTA, CDR2 FQGNSA. With 1 base clipped from V and 4 bases from J, the junction kept 6 bases outside the gene matches. There are 16 residues in the CDR3. CDR3 nucleotide sequence: TGTGCCAGCAGCTTAGATCGAGCGGGAGGAGCAGATACGCAGTATTTT. It encodes CASSLDRAGGADTQYF. Looking up the rest from reference TRBV7-2 and TRBJ2-3 gives the full variable domain: GAGVSQSPSNKVTEKGKDVELRCDPISGHTALYWYRQSLGQGLEFLIYFQGNSAPDKSGLPSDRFSAERTGGSVSTLTIQRTQQEDSAVYLCASSLDRAGGADTQYFGPGTRLTVL.

This clonotype was picked up many times. In DNA, the CDR3 is TGTGCCAGCAGTTACACGAGCGGGGTTAGCGAGCAGTACTTC. This gives the protein CASSYTSGVSEQYF. J is TRBJ2-7 and V is TRBV6-2 or TRBV6-3; 7 positions agree with TRBD2. V lost 2 bases to trimming and J lost 6 bases; unmatched junction nucleotides: 7. Germline loops: CDR1 MNHEY, CDR2 SVGEGT. The CDR3 extends over 14 amino acids.

This clonotype occurred many times. This sequence joins TRBV7-2 and TRBJ2-7, with TRBD2 matching 7 bases. The V and J ends lost 4 bases and 0 bases, in that order; junction bases with no gene match: 9. The CDR3 spans 16 residues. The germline V gene has CDR1 SGHTA and CDR2 FQGNSA. The chain's CDR3 is CASSSGLGGGSYEQYF. In DNA form, the CDR3 reads TGTGCCAGCAGCTCTGGTCTCGGCGGGGGCTCCTACGAGCAGTACTTC.

This clonotype was seen many times. The chain has TRBV7-2 and TRBJ2-7; 11 bases align to TRBD2. This CDR3 comprises 16 residues. Trimming removed 5 bases from V and 0 bases from J; junction bases left unmatched: 6. The germline CDR1 and CDR2 sequences are SGHTA and FQGNSA. The CDR3 sequence: CASSPMTSGVSYEQYF. The CDR3 DNA reads as TGTGCCAGCAGCCCAATGACTAGCGGGGTCTCCTACGAGCAGTACTTC.

This clonotype was picked up a small number of times. V gene TRBV28 combines with J gene TRBJ2-7; possible D gene TRBD1, 5 bases. Per the germline V gene, CDR1 is MDHEN and CDR2 is SYDVKM. Trimming removed 4 bases from V and 3 bases from J, with 19 bases in between. This CDR3 is 16 amino acids long. The CDR3 coding sequence is TGTGCCAGCAGTTCCAGCAGACAGAGAGGCCTCTACGAGCAGTACTTC. It encodes CASSSSRQRGLYEQYF.

This clonotype was recorded many times. The chain joins TRBV7-2 to TRBJ1-6; no firm D call. V was shortened by 5 bases and J by 7 bases, with 9 bases between the two germline ends. The CDR3 loop spans 13 amino acids. Germline CDR1 SGHTA, CDR2 FQGNSA. CDR3 loop: CASSRTGNSPLHF. The CDR3 nucleotides are TGTGCCAGCAGCCGGACCGGAAATTCACCCCTCCACTTT.

This clonotype was observed many times. This rearrangement joins TRBV7-2 to TRBJ2-1; TRBD1 might be the D (6 bases). This CDR3 has 15 residues. V dropped 3 bases and J dropped 4 bases, with 13 bases sitting between them. CDR1 is SGHTA and CDR2 is FQGNSA in the germline V gene. CDR3 protein: CASSFQGQSYNEQFF. CDR3 nucleotides: TGTGCCAGCAGCTTCCAAGGACAGTCGTACAATGAGCAGTTCTTC. The full variable domain, rest sourced from reference TRBV7-2 and TRBJ2-1, is GAGVSQSPSNKVTEKGKDVELRCDPISGHTALYWYRQSLGQGLEFLIYFQGNSAPDKSGLPSDRFSAERTGGSVSTLTIQRTQQEDSAVYLCASSFQGQSYNEQFFGPGTRLTVL.

This clonotype was recorded many times. V is TRBV7-2 and J is TRBJ2-7; D is undetermined. Germline assignment: CDR1 SGHTA and CDR2 FQGNSA. The CDR3 has 16 residues. Trimming removed 5 bases from V and 4 bases from J, with 21 bases in between. The CDR3 DNA reads TGTGCCAGCAGCCACCGACCCGCTGACCGGGCTTACGAGCAGTACTTC. This encodes CASSHRPADRAYEQYF. The full variable domain, its missing parts supplied by reference TRBV7-2 and TRBJ2-7, is GAGVSQSPSNKVTEKGKDVELRCDPISGHTALYWYRQSLGQGLEFLIYFQGNSAPDKSGLPSDRFSAERTGGSVSTLTIQRTQQEDSAVYLCASSHRPADRAYEQYFGPGTRLTVT.

This clonotype was picked up many times. The chain combines TRBV20-1 with TRBJ1-6, with D unresolved. This CDR3 spans 13 amino acids. Deletions cut 6 bases from V and 5 bases from J, with 11 bases between. Germline V lookup: CDR1 DFQATT, CDR2 SNEGSKA (reference sequence). Here the CDR3 DNA reads TGCAGTGCCCACCGAAGGGATAATTCACCCCTCCACTTT. This codes for CSAHRRDNSPLHF.

This clonotype was detected ten times or more. The rearrangement links TRBV28 to TRBJ2-3; 9 bases match TRBD2. With 5 bases clipped from V and 6 bases from J, the junction kept 9 bases outside the gene matches. The CDR3 consists of 15 residues. From germline, CDR1 is MDHEN and CDR2 SYDVKM. CDR3: CASSSRSGGADTQYF. CDR3 DNA sequence: TGTGCCAGCAGTAGTCGTAGCGGGGGTGCTGATACGCAGTATTTT.

This clonotype was detected many times. The chain couples TRBV28 to TRBJ2-2, with D tentatively TRBD2 (6 bases). Trimming cost V 10 bases and J 11 bases, with 20 bases left between them. The CDR3 runs 13 residues. Germline CDR1 and CDR2: MDHEN and SYDVKM. CDR3 in DNA: TGTGCCACCTGGGGAGGTCAACCGGGAGAGCTGTTTTTT. This encodes CATWGGQPGELFF.

The sample holds many counts of this clonotype. V is TRBV7-6 and J is TRBJ2-5, with a weak D call TRBD2 (7 bases). This CDR3 region has 15 residues. The V end lost 3 bases, the J end lost 3 bases, and 14 bases lay between the germline ends. The V gene's germline CDR1 is SGHVS and CDR2 FNYEAQ. The CDR3 sequence is CASSFQGRGKETQYF. CDR3 in DNA: TGTGCCAGCAGCTTTCAGGGGAGGGGCAAAGAGACCCAGTACTTC.